A single sample gave rise to the 16 T cell receptor beta chains below, sequenced in a study of T-cell reconstitution after alpha-beta-depleted transplantation in children. Unique molecular identifiers were incorporated when the TCRbeta library was constructed. TCRdb processed the PCR reads anew with MiXCR; each CDR3 protein has one entry. The table lists a few hundred thousand distinct CDR3 sequences, 25% to 30% of them singletons, with around a third in the top ten. The sample here was PBMCs, taken before TCRalphabeta/CD19-depleted stem cell transplant. Source of these receptors: a boy under three years old with Wiskott-Aldrich syndrome, due to receive a stem cell transplant.

This clonotype came up a few times. The chain employs TRBV12-3 or TRBV12-4 and TRBJ2-2; D is perhaps TRBD2 (6 bases). CDR3 size: 14 residues. V lost 6 bases and J 6 bases, leaving 14 bases between the germline ends. The CDR3 is CASSPLGTSGELFF. The DNA of the CDR3 is TGTGCCAGCAGCCCTCTCGGGACTTCCGGGGAGCTGTTTTTT.

A few counts support this clonotype. This chain joins TRBV20-1 and TRBJ1-5; D gene uncertain. Trimming took 3 bases from V and 12 from J, leaving 9 bases between them. In germline, CDR1 is DFQATT, CDR2 SNEGSKA (reference sequence). The CDR3 is 10 residues long. The CDR3 DNA sequence: TGCAGTGCTAGTCTCAATGGCCAGCATTTT. Its translation is CSASLNGQHF.

The table lists this clonotype with a few counts. The J gene is TRBJ2-1, the V gene TRBV7-9; unclear D gene. The V and J ends lost 2 bases and 9 bases respectively, with 8 bases between them. Germline V gives CDR1 SEHNR, CDR2 FQNEAQ (reference sequence). The CDR3 sequence is 12 residues long. Written as DNA, the CDR3 is TGTGCCAGCAGCTTAAGGTGGGTTGAGCAGTTCTTC. Protein product: CASSLRWVEQFF.

The rearrangement joins TRBV5-1 to TRBJ2-7; D might be TRBD1 or TRBD2, each matching 5 bases. The V end was cut by 6 bases, the J end by 2 bases, with 15 bases between. Germline V CDR1 and CDR2: SGHRS, YFSETQ. The CDR3 runs 14 residues. CDR3 loop: CASTSGQGPYEQYF. The CDR3 nucleotides are TGCGCCAGCACTTCCGGGCAGGGACCCTACGAGCAGTACTTC.

The rearrangement uses TRBV20-1 and TRBJ2-5; D call uncertain. CDR3 length: 13 residues. The germline V gene encodes CDR1 DFQATT and CDR2 SNEGSKA (reference sequence). V gave up 3 bases and J gave up 2 bases, with 10 bases separating them. For the CDR3, the DNA is TGCAGTGCTAGTCATTACGGGCAAGAGACCCAGTACTTC. This sequence encodes CSASHYGQETQYF.

This clonotype has more than one count but fewer than ten. The chain employs TRBV9 and TRBJ2-7; 9 bases agree with TRBD2. Losses at the gene ends were 4 bases for V and 2 bases for J; bases not matched to a gene: 10. In germline, CDR1 is SGDLS, CDR2 YYNGEE. This CDR3 is built from 16 residues. The DNA for the CDR3 is TGTGCCAGCAGCCCTACGACTCGCGGGAGGGCCTACGAGCAGTACTTC. Translated, it gives CASSPTTRGRAYEQYF. The full variable domain, rest sourced from reference TRBV9 and TRBJ2-7, is DSGVTQTPKHLITATGQRVTLRCSPRSGDLSVYWYQQSLDQGLQFLIQYYNGEERAKGNILERFSAQQFPDLHSELNLSSLELGDSALYFCASSPTTRGRAYEQYFGPGTRLTVT.

The CDR3 protein is CASSLAKTSGGQETQYF. The CDR3 DNA reads TGCGCCAGCAGCTTGGCCAAGACTAGCGGGGGACAAGAGACCCAGTACTTC. The V and J genes are TRBV5-1 and TRBJ2-5, with TRBD2 identical over 12 bases. Unmatched junction bases numbered 5, after V lost 0 bases and J lost 2 bases. Germline-derived CDR1 and CDR2 are SGHRS and YFSETQ. This CDR3 comprises 17 residues.

The sample holds a few counts of this clonotype. The chain has TRBV5-5 and TRBJ1-5; TRBD1 might be the D (6 bases). V was pared by 0 bases and J by 11 bases, with 18 bases between. This CDR3 region has 15 residues. Germline CDR1 reads SGHKS; CDR2 reads YYEKEE (reference sequence). For the CDR3, the DNA is TGTGCCAGCAGCTTGGGGGGGGCAGTTGCGGAGACCCAGCATTTT. Translated, it gives CASSLGGAVAETQHF.

This clonotype was observed a few times. The rearrangement joins TRBV18 to TRBJ1-2; 7 bases match TRBD1. CDR1 is KGHSH, CDR2 LQKENI, per germline. The CDR3 spans 15 residues. The V segment lost 2 bases and the J segment 3 bases; nucleotides outside the gene matches: 6. For the CDR3, the DNA is TGTGCCAGCTCACCATTCGACAGGGCGCACTATGGCTACACCTTC. This sequence encodes CASSPFDRAHYGYTF.

V and J are TRBV19 and TRBJ2-7, with 9 bases that match TRBD2. J gave up 4 bases and V 7 bases, and 11 bases lay outside the gene matches. The CDR3 extends over 15 amino acids. Germline V gives CDR1 LNHDA, CDR2 SQIVND (reference sequence). CDR3: CASKRAGGSSYEQYF. CDR3 sequence (DNA): TGTGCCAGTAAGCGCGCGGGAGGGAGTTCTTACGAGCAGTACTTC.

This sequence joins TRBV5-1 and TRBJ2-2; D not certain. V was clipped by 4 bases and J by 2 bases, with 12 bases between them. The CDR3 is 15 amino acids. The germline gives CDR1 SGHRS, CDR2 YFSETQ. The CDR3 bases are TGCGCCAGCAGCGGGCCGACCCCAAACACCGGGGAGCTGTTTTTT. This sequence encodes CASSGPTPNTGELFF.

V usage is TRBV5-1 and J usage is TRBJ2-1, with D unresolved. The V end lost 4 bases, the J end lost 5 bases, and 7 bases lay between the germline ends. Looked up from germline, CDR1 is SGHRS and CDR2 is YFSETQ. The CDR3 sequence is 12 residues long. CDR3 sequence reads: CASSDTNNEQFF. CDR3 bases: TGCGCCAGCAGCGACACGAACAATGAGCAGTTCTTC.

This sequence joins TRBV29-1 and TRBJ2-5; 7 bases agree with TRBD1. The CDR3 has 13 amino acids. J gave up 4 bases and V 7 bases, and 9 bases lay outside the gene matches. Germline loops: CDR1 SQVTM, CDR2 ANQGSEA. The CDR3 sequence: CSATRGLGETQYF. Here the CDR3 DNA reads TGCAGCGCCACTAGGGGGCTCGGAGAGACCCAGTACTTC.

This clonotype was picked up a small number of times. The genes are TRBV28 and TRBJ2-5, with D perhaps assigned TRBD1 or TRBD2 (5 bases each). V was clipped by 4 bases and J by 3 bases, with 15 bases between them. CDR3 length: 15 amino acids. The germline gives CDR1 MDHEN, CDR2 SYDVKM. CDR3 nucleotide sequence: TGTGCCAGCAGTTCCACCGGGACGAAAAAAGAGACCCAGTACTTC. Its protein is CASSSTGTKKETQYF.

The V call is TRBV12-3 or TRBV12-4, the J call TRBJ2-2, with a tentative D call TRBD1 (6 bases). The V gene lost 7 bases and the J gene lost 4 bases, with 13 bases spanning the gap. The CDR3 is 14 amino acids. The CDR3 sequence is CASIRAGVTGELFF. DNA of the CDR3: TGTGCCAGCATCCGGGCAGGGGTCACCGGGGAGCTGTTTTTT.

The chain has TRBV12-3 or TRBV12-4 and TRBJ2-4; the D is unclear. Deletions cut 4 bases from V and 3 bases from J, with 16 bases between. CDR3 length: 16 residues. The CDR3 loop reads CASSSYKGLGKNIQYF. CDR3 sequence (DNA): TGTGCCAGCAGTTCGTATAAGGGCTTGGGCAAAAACATTCAGTACTTC.